The sequence of this TCR beta chain was determined in a study of post-analysis software for immune sequencing data. Study in general: Disease courses included relapsing-remitting, secondary progressive and progressive-relapsing multiple sclerosis.

Tagging with unique molecular identifiers was a feature of the TCR beta cDNA libraries. T cells numbering roughly 1 to 10 million gave rise to roughly 0.5 million cDNA molecules. Each CDR3 protein is one row after TCRdb ran MiXCR on the PCR reads. The repertoire holds roughly 570,000 distinct CDR3 sequences, approximately 34% seen once, with about 6% in the top ten. Study results and caveats: Relative to controls, patients with multiple sclerosis showed significantly lower normalized Chao1 diversity. Same-batch samples co-clustered strongly by F measure. Five TRBV segments occurring more often in patients than controls included TRBV5-6, TRBV5-1 and TRBV20-1.

Comment on this clonotype: Its antigen is still unknown.

Germline V gene data show CDR1 as SGHVT and CDR2 as SQSDAQ. V lost 1 base and J lost 0, with 10 bases in between. The CDR3 is 17 residues long. The chain couples TRBV7-4 to TRBJ1-6; tentatively, D is TRBD1 (6 bases). The sequencing input was blood. The origin of this receptor is a girl aged 2-17 years with multiple sclerosis. The CDR3 loop is CASSLGGGGSYNSPLHF. CDR3 in DNA: TGTGCCAGCAGCTTAGGGGGAGGGGGCTCCTATAATTCACCCCTCCACTTT.